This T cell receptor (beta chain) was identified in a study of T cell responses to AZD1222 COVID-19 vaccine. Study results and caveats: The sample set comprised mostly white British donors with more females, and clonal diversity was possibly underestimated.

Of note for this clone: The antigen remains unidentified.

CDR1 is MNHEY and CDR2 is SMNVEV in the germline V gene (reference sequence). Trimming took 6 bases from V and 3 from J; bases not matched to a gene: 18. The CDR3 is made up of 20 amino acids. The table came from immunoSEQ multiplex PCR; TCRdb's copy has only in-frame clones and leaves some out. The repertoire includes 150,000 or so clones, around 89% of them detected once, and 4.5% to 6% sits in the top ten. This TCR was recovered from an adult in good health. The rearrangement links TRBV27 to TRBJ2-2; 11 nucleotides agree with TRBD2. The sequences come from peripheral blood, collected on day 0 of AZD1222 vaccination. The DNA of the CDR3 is TGTGCCAGCAGCCGCTTACGGGGGGGTAGCGGGAGGGCGGACACCGGGGAGCTGTTTTTT. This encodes CASSRLRGGSGRADTGELFF.